The 27 T cell receptor beta chains given below trace back to one sample, sequenced in a study of T-cell memory formation after mild COVID-19. TCRdb reprocessed the 5' RACE reads via MiXCR and lists one record per CDR3 protein. The sample holds roughly 250,000 distinct CDR3 sequences, about a sixth seen once. The sequenced sample consisted of PBMCs or a T cell subset sorted from them (not recorded which). Source of these receptors: a man aged 18-30 years who had mild COVID-19 (a few samples of this study predate the infection). Cell type and time point are not known.

This clonotype occurred many times. The CDR3 DNA reads TGTGCCAGCAGCTTAGCCGGCCAGGCCTACAATGAGCAGTTCTTC. Translated: CASSLAGQAYNEQFF. The chain employs TRBV7-9 and TRBJ2-1; D is ambiguous. Per germline, CDR1 SEHNR and CDR2 FQNEAQ (reference sequence). CDR3 length equals 15 residues. Trimming took off 0 bases at V and 2 bases at J, with 8 bases between the two ends.

This clonotype was observed a few times. The chain couples TRBV6-5 to TRBJ2-3; 7 positions match TRBD1. The length of the CDR3 is 13 residues. Trimming at V came to 6 bases and at J to 4 bases, leaving 4 bases not matched to a gene. The germline V gene encodes CDR1 MNHEY and CDR2 SVGAGI. CDR3 sequence (DNA): TGTGCCAGCAGCCGCACAGGGGCAGATACGCAGTATTTT. Protein sequence: CASSRTGADTQYF.

The chain joins TRBV3-1 to TRBJ2-2, with 8 positions matching TRBD1. Germline lookup yields CDR1 LGHDT and CDR2 YNNKEL (reference sequence). The trim removed 5 bases at V and 5 bases at J, leaving 10 bases unmatched. This CDR3 region has 16 residues. The CDR3 coding sequence is TGTGCCAGCAGCGACTCTACAGGGGGTTGGACCGGGGAGCTGTTTTTT. As protein: CASSDSTGGWTGELFF.

The chain carries TRBV27 and TRBJ2-7; D possibly matches TRBD1 or TRBD2 (5 bases each). From germline, CDR1 is MNHEY and CDR2 SMNVEV (reference sequence). Trimming cost V 7 bases and J 9 bases, with 13 bases left between them. The CDR3 is made up of 11 amino acids. As DNA, the CDR3 is TGTGCCAGCAAGTCCGGGACGGGGCAGTACTTC. The encoded protein is CASKSGTGQYF.

This clonotype has only a few counts. One end of the junction is discordant with germline, which a read error may explain. The V and J genes are TRBV5-1 and TRBJ2-1; no clear D. Germline CDR1 SGHRS, CDR2 YFSETQ. The CDR3 totals 14 residues. CDR3: CASRLDGVYNEQFF. CDR3 sequence (DNA): TGCGCCAGCAGGTTGGACGGTGTATACAATGAGCAGTTCTTC.

At least ten counts were recorded for this clonotype. The V and J genes are TRBV7-9 and TRBJ1-2; D is uncertain. The germline V and J ends were trimmed by 1 base and 0 bases, with 6 bases remaining between them. The germline V gene has CDR1 SEHNR and CDR2 FQNEAQ (reference sequence). This CDR3 has 14 amino acids. CDR3 DNA: TGTGCCAGCAGCTTAGACCCAGCTAACTATGGCTACACCTTC. Residues: CASSLDPANYGYTF. Complete variable domain (other parts from reference TRBV7-9 and TRBJ1-2): DTGVSQNPRHKITKRGQNVTFRCDPISEHNRLYWYRQTLGQGPEFLTYFQNEAQLEKSRLLSDRFSAERPKGSFSTLEIQRTEQGDSAMYLCASSLDPANYGYTFGSGTRLTVV.

This clonotype has a handful of counts. The chain couples TRBV12-3 or TRBV12-4 to TRBJ2-5; TRBD1 aligns across 11 bases. The ends lost 3 bases at V and 2 bases at J; junction bases unmatched: 2. This CDR3 is 15 amino acids long. The CDR3 region is CASSLWDRGQETQYF. CDR3 nucleotides: TGTGCCAGCAGTTTGTGGGACAGGGGGCAAGAGACCCAGTACTTC.

The chain recombines TRBV7-2 with TRBJ1-3; 10 positions match TRBD1. The CDR3 contains 14 residues. V lost 8 bases, J lost 5 bases, and 6 bases stayed unmatched. CDR1 is SGHTA, CDR2 FQGNSA, per germline. The CDR3 DNA is TGTGCCAGCGGTCCGACAGGGGGCCGAAACACCATATATTTT. It codes for CASGPTGGRNTIYF.

This clonotype came up a few times. The chain's CDR3 is CASTGQGADTQYF. The DNA for the CDR3 is TGTGCCAGCACCGGACAGGGGGCGGATACGCAGTATTTT. The chain recombines TRBV7-9 with TRBJ2-3; TRBD1 agrees at 11 bases. The CDR3 covers 13 residues. V shed 7 bases, J shed 6 bases, and the junction held 3 bases outside the gene matches. Germline CDR1 is SEHNR and CDR2 is FQNEAQ (reference sequence).

The genes are TRBV11-2 and TRBJ2-3; no clear D. Germline V gene sequence: CDR1 SGHAT, CDR2 FQNNGV. V was cut by 4 bases and J by 2 bases, with 4 bases left in between. The CDR3 spans 12 residues. The CDR3 nucleotides read TGTGCCAGCAGCTCCCCCACAGATACGCAGTATTTT. Translation gives CASSSPTDTQYF.

This chain joins TRBV20-1 and TRBJ2-3, with D perhaps given as TRBD1 or TRBD2 (5 bases each). The length of the CDR3 is 11 residues. Germline loops: CDR1 DFQATT, CDR2 SNEGSKA (reference sequence). CDR3 bases: TGCAGCGGGACCAGCCAGTATACGCAGTATTTT. Residues: CSGTSQYTQYF.

V gene TRBV27 combines with J gene TRBJ2-5; 9 bases fit TRBD1. CDR1 is MNHEY, CDR2 SMNVEV, per germline (reference sequence). The CDR3 sequence is 15 residues long. V lost 10 bases, J lost 2 bases, and 11 bases stayed unmatched. The CDR3: CATWSGTGYQETQYF. The CDR3 DNA sequence: TGTGCCACTTGGTCCGGGACAGGGTATCAAGAGACCCAGTACTTC.

The V gene is TRBV28, the J gene TRBJ2-7, with D possibly being TRBD1 (6 bases). V was clipped by 6 bases and J by 5 bases, with 17 bases between them. The CDR3 runs 14 residues. The V gene's germline CDR1 is MDHEN and CDR2 SYDVKM. In nucleotides, the CDR3 is TGTGCCAGCAGACAGGGTCCCTCGTTGGACGAGCAGTACTTC. The encoded protein is CASRQGPSLDEQYF.

This clonotype came up a few times. V gene TRBV3-2 combines with J gene TRBJ2-7; TRBD1, as called in the table, went unchecked against the DNA. TRBV3-2 is classified as a pseudogene. The CDR3 covers 15 residues. CDR3 sequence reads: CASSQNSGFRDEQYF. As DNA, the CDR3 is TGTGCCAGCAGCCAAAATTCAGGTTTCAGGGACGAGCAGTACTTC.

The chain links TRBV7-2 to TRBJ2-3, with 8 bases aligning to TRBD1. Germline V gene lookup returns CDR1 SGHTA and CDR2 FQGNSA. The V and J ends lost 5 bases and 5 bases, in that order; junction bases with no gene match: 6. This CDR3 comprises 14 residues. CDR3 sequence reads: CASSADRARDTQYF. In DNA, the CDR3 is TGTGCCAGCAGCGCGGACAGGGCTCGAGATACGCAGTATTTT.

The chain has TRBV7-6 and TRBJ2-2; a possible D gene is TRBD2 (6 bases). Germline lookup yields CDR1 SGHVS and CDR2 FNYEAQ. V lost 4 bases, J lost 4 bases, and 16 bases lay in between. The CDR3 spans 16 residues. CDR3 loop: CASSSGTAEGTGELFF. Here the CDR3 DNA reads TGTGCCAGCAGCTCGGGGACTGCAGAGGGCACCGGGGAGCTGTTTTTT.

This clonotype came up a few times. The V gene is TRBV7-2, the J gene TRBJ2-7; 7 bases line up with TRBD2. Germline V gene sequence: CDR1 SGHTA, CDR2 FQGNSA. The CDR3 extends over 14 amino acids. The V gene end was trimmed by 3 bases and the J gene end by 5 bases; junction bases not matched to a gene: 7. The CDR3 sequence is CASSFGRGYHEQYF. The CDR3 bases are TGTGCCAGCAGCTTCGGGCGGGGGTACCACGAGCAGTACTTC. Combining the CDR3 with reference TRBV7-2 and TRBJ2-7 gives the whole variable domain GAGVSQSPSNKVTEKGKDVELRCDPISGHTALYWYRQSLGQGLEFLIYFQGNSAPDKSGLPSDRFSAERTGGSVSTLTIQRTQQEDSAVYLCASSFGRGYHEQYFGPGTRLTVT.

The genes are TRBV5-8 and TRBJ1-2; D not certain. The V and J ends lost 4 bases and 4 bases respectively, with 17 bases between them. The CDR3 runs 15 residues. Germline V gene lookup returns CDR1 SGHTS and CDR2 YDEGEE. CDR3 loop: CASSPRFRPFYGYTF. CDR3 DNA: TGTGCCAGCAGCCCGCGCTTTAGGCCCTTCTATGGCTACACCTTC.

The V gene is TRBV24-1, the J gene TRBJ2-3; D gene ambiguous. The CDR3 runs to 11 residues. Germline CDR1 KGHDR, CDR2 SFDVKD. V was clipped by 6 bases and J by 4 bases, with 4 bases between them. In DNA form, the CDR3 reads TGTGCCACCAGTCTGTCAGATACGCAGTATTTT. Protein: CATSLSDTQYF.

There are a few counts of this clonotype. The chain uses TRBV5-1 and TRBJ1-2; 8 bases map to TRBD1. The germline V gene has CDR1 SGHRS and CDR2 YFSETQ. Trimming took 4 bases from V and 3 from J; bases not matched to a gene: 5. The CDR3 is 14 amino acids. CDR3: CASSAPGQDYGYTF. The CDR3 region has the DNA TGCGCCAGCAGCGCTCCGGGACAGGACTATGGCTACACCTTC.

This chain uses TRBV6-5 with TRBJ2-4, with D perhaps matching TRBD2 (5 bases). Germline CDR1 and CDR2: MNHEY and SVGAGI. The CDR3 extends over 13 amino acids. Trimming removed 2 bases at V and 9 bases at J, with 11 bases between. CDR3 loop: CASSYTNRGIQYF. The CDR3 DNA reads TGTGCCAGCAGTTACACCAACCGGGGCATTCAGTACTTC.

This clonotype showed up just a few times. The chain links TRBV5-1 to TRBJ2-7; TRBD1 matches at 8 bases. CDR1 and CDR2 (germline): SGHRS, YFSETQ. There are 14 residues in the CDR3. Trimming cost V 0 bases and J 9 bases; bases outside gene matches: 8. This CDR3 reads CASSLAGQVHGQYF. CDR3 nucleotide sequence: TGCGCCAGCAGCTTGGCGGGACAGGTACATGGGCAGTACTTC. Based on the CDR3 plus reference TRBV5-1 and TRBJ2-7, the full variable domain is KAGVTQTPRYLIKTRGQQVTLSCSPISGHRSVSWYQQTPGQGLQFLFEYFSETQRNKGNFPGRFSGRQFSNSRSEMNVSTLELGDSALYLCASSLAGQVHGQYFGPGTRLTVT.

This clonotype was picked up a small number of times. The chain links TRBV7-8 to TRBJ2-7, with a tentative D call TRBD2 (6 bases). Germline V gene sequence: CDR1 SGHVS, CDR2 FQNEAQ. With 5 bases removed from V and 3 bases from J, the gap between germline ends came to 11 bases. This CDR3 region has 13 residues. The CDR3 DNA reads as TGTGCCAGCAGCCGGGACTTGAACTACGAGCAGTACTTC. Translated: CASSRDLNYEQYF.

This clonotype was seen a few times. This chain uses TRBV5-1 with TRBJ2-1; D perhaps matches TRBD1 (6 bases). The CDR3 spans 13 residues. Between the trimmed V and J ends, which lost 0 bases and 8 bases, there was a span of 9 bases. In germline, CDR1 is SGHRS, CDR2 YFSETQ. CDR3 nucleotide sequence: TGCGCCAGCAGCTTGGGACAGGACGATGAGCAGTTCTTC. Amino acid sequence: CASSLGQDDEQFF.

The chain combines TRBV7-3 with TRBJ2-5; TRBD1 or TRBD2 may be the D gene (6 bases each). In germline, CDR1 is SGHTA, CDR2 FQGTGA. The CDR3 consists of 15 residues. Trimming cost V 5 bases and J 6 bases, with 19 bases left between them. CDR3 protein: CASSPKGGSAQTQYF. Written as DNA, the CDR3 is TGTGCCAGCAGCCCGAAAGGGGGGAGCGCGCAGACCCAGTACTTC.

The CDR3 protein is CASSQQDRPDEKLFF. CDR3 coding DNA: TGCGCCAGCAGCCAGCAAGACAGACCTGATGAAAAACTGTTTTTT. This rearrangement joins TRBV4-1 to TRBJ1-4; the D gene is possibly TRBD1 (5 bases). Trimming left V 3 bases short and J 6 bases short, with 14 bases between. Germline-derived CDR1 and CDR2 are MGHRA and YSYEKL. There are 15 residues in the CDR3.

This clonotype has only a few counts. V usage is TRBV7-9 and J usage is TRBJ2-5; 9 bases match TRBD1. Germline V gene sequence: CDR1 SEHNR, CDR2 FQNEAQ (reference sequence). The CDR3 has 16 amino acids. V shed 0 bases, J shed 3 bases, and the junction held 5 bases outside the gene matches. CDR3: CASSLAGWTGEETQYF. In DNA form, the CDR3 reads TGTGCCAGCAGCTTAGCCGGTTGGACAGGGGAAGAGACCCAGTACTTC.